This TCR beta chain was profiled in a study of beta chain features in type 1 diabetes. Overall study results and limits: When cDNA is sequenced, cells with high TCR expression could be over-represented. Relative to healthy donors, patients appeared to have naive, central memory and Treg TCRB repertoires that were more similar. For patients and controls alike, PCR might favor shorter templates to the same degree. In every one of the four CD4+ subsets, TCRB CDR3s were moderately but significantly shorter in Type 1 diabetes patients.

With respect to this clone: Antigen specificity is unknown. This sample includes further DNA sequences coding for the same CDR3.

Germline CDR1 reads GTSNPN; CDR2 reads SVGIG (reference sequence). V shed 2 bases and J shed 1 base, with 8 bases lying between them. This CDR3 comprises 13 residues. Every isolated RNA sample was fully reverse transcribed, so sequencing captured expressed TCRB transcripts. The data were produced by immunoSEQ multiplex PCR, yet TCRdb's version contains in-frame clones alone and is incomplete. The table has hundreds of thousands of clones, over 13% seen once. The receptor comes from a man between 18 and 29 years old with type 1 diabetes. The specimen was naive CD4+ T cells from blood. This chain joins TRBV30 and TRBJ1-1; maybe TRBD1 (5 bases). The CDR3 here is CAWSTTGNTEAFF. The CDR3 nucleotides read TGTGCCTGGAGTACCACAGGGAACACTGAAGCTTTCTTT.